Here is one TCR beta chain with its context. Antigen unknown. These data belong to a study of OX40 agonist ivuxolimab in advanced cancers. Study context: The patients received agonistic anti-OX40 (CD134) antibody ivuxolimab.

The method was immunoSEQ multiplex PCR; TCRdb's version includes in-frame clones alone and lacks a portion of them. The sample gives fewer than 35,000 clones, roughly 90% of which show up once; 9.1% is in the top ten. The CDR3 runs 14 residues. The V end lost 5 bases, the J end lost 3 bases, and 11 bases lay between the germline ends. CDR1 is MGHRA and CDR2 is YSYEKL in the germline V gene. Findings and limits, study-wide: Among T cells, CD8+ cells averaged more expanded clones than CD4+ cells.

The specimen was CD4+ or CD8+ T cells sorted from blood, collected in a trial of the OX40 agonist ivuxolimab. The receptor was derived from an adult with an advanced solid tumor such as melanoma, head and neck, liver or kidney cancer. This sequence joins TRBV4-1 and TRBJ1-5, with D uncertain. For the CDR3, the DNA is TGCGCCAGCAGCTCCCGGGATTTCAATCAGCCCCAGCATTTT. As protein: CASSSRDFNQPQHF.